These 17 T cell receptor beta chains share one sample of origin, sequenced in a study of molecular identifiers for immune sequencing clone quantification. From the PCR reads, TCRdb called clonotypes with MiXCR, one entry per CDR3 protein. This table has about 640,000 distinct CDR3 sequences, roughly 21% appearing once. Input material: naive CD8+ T cells from blood, with Jurkat cell RNA spiked in. Subset reported: FACS-sorted CD8+CD4-CCR7+CD45RA+ naive T cells. These receptor sequences come from a human donor in good health. Some libraries in this study had Jurkat cell RNA spiked in.

This clonotype was seen many times. The chain has TRBV2 and TRBJ1-2; weak D call: TRBD1 (6 bases). Trimming shortened V by 7 bases and J by 3 bases, and 6 bases separated the two germline ends. Germline loops: CDR1 SNHLY, CDR2 FYNNEI. The CDR3 is 11 amino acids. The CDR3 reads CASTGDYGYTF. In DNA, the CDR3 is TGTGCCAGCACAGGGGACTATGGCTACACCTTC.

A remark on this clonotype: Germline is not matched at one junction end, which may reflect a read error. This chain uses TRBV12-3 or TRBV12-4 with TRBJ1-5; D might be TRBD1 (5 bases). The CDR3 extends over 15 amino acids. In nucleotides, the CDR3 is TGTGTCAGCAGTTTGGGGCAGGAATCAGATCAGCCCCAGCATTTT. Its protein product is CVSSLGQESDQPQHF.

This sequence joins TRBV5-8 and TRBJ2-3; tentative D call: TRBD1 (5 bases). Germline V gene data show CDR1 as SGHTS and CDR2 as YDEGEE. The CDR3 loop spans 15 amino acids. Trimming stripped 3 bases from V and 5 bases from J, with 16 bases between. CDR3 nucleotide sequence: TGTGCCAGCAGCTGGGGCCACGGGTCCCAAGATACGCAGTATTTT. Translation gives CASSWGHGSQDTQYF.

This clonotype was seen repeatedly, ten times or more. The chain couples TRBV7-6 to TRBJ1-3; TRBD1 might be the D (6 bases). The CDR3 consists of 17 residues. Germline CDR1 is SGHVS and CDR2 is FNYEAQ. V was trimmed by 1 base and J by 0 bases, leaving 13 bases between them. The CDR3 DNA follows: TGTGCCAGCAGCTTAGAGGTGGCGGACAGCTCTGGAAACACCATATATTTT. Protein product: CASSLEVADSSGNTIYF.

The chain joins TRBV11-2 to TRBJ1-1; TRBD1 matches 7 bases. Germline assignment: CDR1 SGHAT and CDR2 FQNNGV. With 1 base clipped from V and 6 bases from J, the junction kept 14 bases outside the gene matches. The CDR3 is made up of 17 amino acids. In nucleotides, the CDR3 is TGTGCCAGCAGCTTAGGACGGGGACAGCCCCTGGGGGCTGAAGCTTTCTTT. Translated: CASSLGRGQPLGAEAFF.

This clonotype was recorded only once. This may arise from a read error, as a much more abundant clone is one base away. The chain joins TRBV19 to TRBJ1-1, with D possibly TRBD1 on 6 matching bases. The germline gives CDR1 LNHDA, CDR2 SQIVND (reference sequence). The CDR3 is 14 residues long. This CDR3 reads CAGSTPGVDTEAFF. The DNA for the CDR3 is TGTGCCGGTAGTACCCCAGGGGTTGACACTGAAGCTTTCTTT.

Many counts were recorded for this clonotype. This chain links TRBV20-1 with TRBJ2-6, with 10 bases lining up with TRBD2. This CDR3 region has 17 residues. The germline gives CDR1 DFQATT, CDR2 SNEGSKA (reference sequence). With V trimmed by 1 base and J by 2 bases, 5 bases remained unmatched. The CDR3 protein is CSARGTSGEAGANVLTF. The CDR3 DNA reads as TGCAGTGCTAGAGGAACTAGCGGGGAGGCTGGGGCCAACGTCCTGACTTTC.

The chain has TRBV5-1 and TRBJ2-2; D is tentatively TRBD1 or TRBD2 (5 bases each). Germline V CDR1 and CDR2: SGHRS, YFSETQ. This CDR3 has 15 amino acids. Trimming took 7 bases from V and 7 from J, leaving 20 bases between them. CDR3 in DNA: TGCGCCAGCTTTCCGGGACCGGGCAGCGGCGGGGAGCTGTTTTTT. This codes for CASFPGPGSGGELFF.

This clonotype was recorded only once. This chain connects TRBV27 to TRBJ1-6; D might be TRBD1 (5 bases). CDR3 length: 13 residues. Germline CDR1 MNHEY, CDR2 SMNVEV (reference sequence). V dropped 8 bases and J dropped 7 bases, with 12 bases sitting between them. The CDR3 DNA reads as TGTGCCAGCCGAGGGGTGGAAAATTCACCCCTCCACTTT. Amino acid sequence: CASRGVENSPLHF.

V is TRBV19 and J is TRBJ2-1, with 11 bases fitting TRBD2. V shed 4 bases, J shed 4 bases, and the junction held 21 bases outside the gene matches. Germline V CDR1 and CDR2: LNHDA, SQIVND (reference sequence). This CDR3 spans 21 amino acids. CDR3 loop: CASSTPGTSGNEGGTYNEQFF. CDR3 DNA: TGTGCCAGTAGTACCCCCGGGACTAGCGGCAATGAAGGGGGGACATACAATGAGCAGTTCTTC. Based on the CDR3 plus reference TRBV19 and TRBJ2-1, the full variable domain is DGGITQSPKYLFRKEGQNVTLSCEQNLNHDAMYWYRQDPGQGLRLIYYSQIVNDFQKGDIAEGYSVSREKKESFPLTVTSAQKNPTAFYLCASSTPGTSGNEGGTYNEQFFGPGTRLTVL.

This clonotype was seen ten or more times. CDR3 sequence reads: CASSQEEAEYEQYF. The CDR3 nucleotides read TGCGCCAGCAGCCAAGAAGAGGCGGAGTACGAGCAGTACTTC. J is TRBJ2-7 and V is TRBV4-1; D is ambiguous. Germline assignment: CDR1 MGHRA and CDR2 YSYEKL. The CDR3 runs 14 residues. V was clipped by 0 bases and J by 4 bases, with 10 bases between them.

CDR3 in amino acids: CASSPGYEGGTQYF. CDR3 nucleotide sequence: TGTGCCAGCAGCCCCGGGTACGAGGGGGGGACCCAGTACTTC. The chain is built from TRBV5-6 and TRBJ2-5; D may match TRBD1 or TRBD2 (6 bases each). Trimming removed 4 bases from V and 7 bases from J, with 17 bases in between. CDR3 length: 14 amino acids. Germline CDR1 SGHDT, CDR2 YYEEEE.

In regard to this clonotype: A single base separates this from a much larger clone, so it may be a read error. This chain links TRBV6-1 with TRBJ1-2; D is unclear. V lost 2 bases and J 4 bases, leaving 20 bases between the germline ends. Germline CDR1 MNHNS, CDR2 SASEGT. CDR3 length: 17 residues. The CDR3 is CASSEIITRVEGYGYTF. The CDR3 nucleotides are TGTGCCAGCAGTGAAATTATCACAAGGGTTGAGGGCTATGGCTACACCTTC.

This clonotype showed up many times. V is TRBV6-6 and J is TRBJ2-5, with TRBD2 identical over 7 bases. Germline V CDR1 and CDR2: MNHNY, SVGAGI (reference sequence). The CDR3 covers 16 residues. V dropped 2 bases and J dropped 0; count of bases not matched to a gene: 6. CDR3 residues: CASSYGLRGYQETQYF. The CDR3 DNA reads TGTGCCAGCAGTTACGGGCTGCGGGGGTACCAAGAGACCCAGTACTTC.

This clonotype was seen many times. J is TRBJ2-4 and V is TRBV4-3; D gene ambiguous. This CDR3 comprises 18 residues. Germline V lookup: CDR1 LGHNA, CDR2 YSLEER. Between the trimmed V and J ends, which lost 0 bases and 2 bases, there was a span of 17 bases. Here the CDR3 DNA reads TGCGCCAGCAGCCAAGATCGGGCTGGGTTCCTAACCAAAAACATTCAGTACTTC. This encodes CASSQDRAGFLTKNIQYF.

In its sample, this clonotype was seen many times. This chain links TRBV28 with TRBJ2-5, with no clear D. This CDR3 has 14 residues. The V gene's germline CDR1 is MDHEN and CDR2 SYDVKM. V was cut by 2 bases and J by 9 bases, with 16 bases left in between. As DNA, the CDR3 is TGTGCCAGCAGTTTAGGGTCACCTGGACGCCCCCAGTACTTC. Amino acid sequence: CASSLGSPGRPQYF.

This clonotype showed up many times. V and J are TRBV5-1 and TRBJ2-7; D not certain. The V and J ends lost 0 bases and 2 bases respectively, with 12 bases between them. The germline V gene encodes CDR1 SGHRS and CDR2 YFSETQ. This CDR3 is 15 amino acids long. CDR3 region: CASSLDPGKPYEQYF. CDR3 DNA sequence: TGCGCCAGCAGCTTGGATCCTGGAAAACCCTACGAGCAGTACTTC.